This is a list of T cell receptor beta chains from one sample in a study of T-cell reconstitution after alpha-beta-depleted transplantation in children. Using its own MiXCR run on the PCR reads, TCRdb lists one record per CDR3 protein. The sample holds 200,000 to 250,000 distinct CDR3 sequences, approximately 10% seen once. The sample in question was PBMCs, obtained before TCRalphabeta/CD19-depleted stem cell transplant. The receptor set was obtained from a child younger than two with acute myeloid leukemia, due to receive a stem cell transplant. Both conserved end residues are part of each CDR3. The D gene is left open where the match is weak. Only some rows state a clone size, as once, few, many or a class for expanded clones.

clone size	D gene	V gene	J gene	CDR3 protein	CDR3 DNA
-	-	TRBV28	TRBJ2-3	CASIYGGGTDTQYF	TGTGCCAGCATCTACGGAGGGGGCACAGATACGCAGTATTTT
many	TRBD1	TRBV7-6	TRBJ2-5	CASSLQGAFETQYF	TGTGCCAGCAGCCTACAGGGGGCCTTTGAGACCCAGTACTTC
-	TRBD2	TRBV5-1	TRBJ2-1	CASGPRAGGEDEQFF	TGCGCCAGCGGCCCCAGGGCGGGAGGGGAAGACGAGCAGTTCTTC
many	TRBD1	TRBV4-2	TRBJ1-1	CASSQASRGDTEAFF	TGTGCCAGCAGCCAAGCAAGCAGGGGGGACACTGAAGCTTTCTTT
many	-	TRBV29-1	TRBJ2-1	CSVDQLSHEQFF	TGCAGCGTTGACCAGCTCTCACATGAGCAGTTCTTC
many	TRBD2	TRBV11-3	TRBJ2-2	CASSYSSGFTGELFF	TGTGCCAGCAGTTATTCTAGCGGCTTCACCGGGGAGCTGTTTTTT
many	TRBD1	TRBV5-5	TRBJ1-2	CASSRGQGGYGYTF	TGTGCCAGCAGCCGGGGACAGGGTGGCTATGGCTACACCTTC
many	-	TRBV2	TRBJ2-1	CASSYRRNAGAEQFF	TGTGCCAGCAGTTACCGGAGAAACGCAGGGGCTGAGCAGTTCTTC
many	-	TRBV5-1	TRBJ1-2	CASSLAGQYGYTF	TGCGCCAGCAGCTTGGCCGGACAGTATGGCTACACCTTC
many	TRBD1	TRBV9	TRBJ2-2	CASSVAPGQGSNTGELFF	TGTGCCAGCAGCGTAGCACCGGGACAGGGTTCGAACACCGGGGAGCTGTTTTTT
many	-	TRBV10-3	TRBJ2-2	CAISDRGVTGELFF	TGTGCCATCAGTGATCGAGGGGTCACCGGGGAGCTGTTTTTT
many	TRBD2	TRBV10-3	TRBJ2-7	CAIRATSGSSYEQYF	TGTGCCATCAGGGCTACTAGCGGGAGCTCCTACGAGCAGTACTTC
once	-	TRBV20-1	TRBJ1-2	CGASKAYGYTF	TGCGGTGCTAGTAAAGCCTATGGCTACACCTTC
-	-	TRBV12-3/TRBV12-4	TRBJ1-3	CASTEVDGEGNTIYF	TGTGCCAGCACCGAGGTGGACGGAGAAGGAAACACCATATATTTT
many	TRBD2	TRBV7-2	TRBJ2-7	CASSPLAGDLSRQYF	TGTGCCAGCAGTCCTCTAGCGGGGGACCTTTCTCGGCAGTACTTC
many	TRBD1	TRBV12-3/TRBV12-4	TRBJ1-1	CASRNRGYVTEAFF	TGTGCCAGCAGAAACAGGGGGTATGTGACTGAAGCTTTCTTT
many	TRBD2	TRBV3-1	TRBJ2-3	CASSHWLAGPTDTQYF	TGTGCCAGCAGCCATTGGCTAGCGGGCCCCACAGATACGCAGTATTTT
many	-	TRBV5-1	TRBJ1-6	CASSLAGALSPLHF	TGCGCCAGCAGCTTGGCGGGGGCGCTTTCACCCCTCCACTTT
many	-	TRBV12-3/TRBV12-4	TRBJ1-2	CASSNRGPVGGGYTF	TGTGCCAGCAGCAACCGTGGTCCGGTAGGAGGTGGCTACACCTTC
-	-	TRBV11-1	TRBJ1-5	CASSLRGGAPLRNQPQHF	TGTGCCAGCAGCTTAAGGGGGGGGGCCCCCCTAAGGAATCAGCCCCAGCATTTT
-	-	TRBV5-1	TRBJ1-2	CASSLTGRVDYGYTF	TGCGCCAGCAGCTTGACAGGGAGGGTGGACTATGGCTACACCTTC
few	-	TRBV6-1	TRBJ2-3	CASSLQGISTDTQYF	TGTGCCAGCAGTCTCCAGGGGATTAGCACAGATACGCAGTATTTT
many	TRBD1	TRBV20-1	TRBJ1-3	CSASQGAGNTIYF	TGCAGTGCTTCTCAGGGGGCTGGAAACACCATATATTTT
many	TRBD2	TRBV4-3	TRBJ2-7	CASSHGTSGYEQYF	TGCGCCAGCAGCCACGGGACTAGTGGTTACGAGCAGTACTTC
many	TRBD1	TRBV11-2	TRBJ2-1	CASSKTGGAAYNEQFF	TGTGCCAGCAGCAAAACAGGGGGCGCAGCCTACAATGAGCAGTTCTTC
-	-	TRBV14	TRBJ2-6	CASNQDTGTWAGANVLTF	TGTGCCAGCAACCAAGATACAGGGACATGGGCTGGGGCCAACGTCCTGACTTTC
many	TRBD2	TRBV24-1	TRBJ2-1	CATSDPSGGEINEQFF	TGTGCCACCAGTGATCCTAGCGGGGGGGAGATAAATGAGCAGTTCTTC
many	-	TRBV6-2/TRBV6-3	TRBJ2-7	CASSPNPTSWWEQYF	TGTGCCAGCAGTCCAAACCCGACTTCTTGGTGGGAGCAGTACTTC
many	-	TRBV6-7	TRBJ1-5	CASSYSGYSNQPQHF	TGTGCCAGCAGTTACTCAGGTTATAGCAATCAGCCCCAGCATTTT
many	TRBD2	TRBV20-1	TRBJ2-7	CSARDLAGGYEQYF	TGCAGTGCTAGAGATCTAGCGGGAGGGTACGAGCAGTACTTC
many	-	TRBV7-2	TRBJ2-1	CASRPGTSTYNEQFF	TGTGCCAGCAGACCCGGGACCTCTACCTACAATGAGCAGTTCTTC
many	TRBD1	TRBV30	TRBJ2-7	CAWSRDRLSYEQYF	TGTGCCTGGAGTCGGGACAGACTCTCCTACGAGCAGTACTTC
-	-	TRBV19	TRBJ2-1	CASSTYSSSYIEQFF	TGTGCCAGTAGTACTTACAGTTCCTCCTACATTGAGCAGTTCTTC
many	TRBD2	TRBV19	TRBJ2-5	CASGGLAEETQYF	TGTGCCAGCGGTGGACTAGCGGAAGAGACCCAGTACTTC
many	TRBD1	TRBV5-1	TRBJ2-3	CASSFADRLTDTQYF	TGCGCCAGCAGCTTCGCGGACAGGCTTACAGATACGCAGTATTTT
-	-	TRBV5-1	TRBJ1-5	CASSLYPGGNQPQHF	TGCGCCAGCAGCTTGTACCCAGGGGGCAATCAGCCCCAGCATTTT
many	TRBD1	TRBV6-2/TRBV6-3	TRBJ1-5	CASSIRTGSNQPQHF	TGTGCCAGCAGCATTAGGACAGGCAGCAATCAGCCCCAGCATTTT
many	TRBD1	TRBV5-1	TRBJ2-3	CASSLGTGPYTDTQYF	TGCGCCAGCAGCTTGGGGACAGGTCCCTACACAGATACGCAGTATTTT
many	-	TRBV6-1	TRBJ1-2	CASSDPLENGVGYTF	TGTGCCAGCAGTGACCCTCTGGAGAACGGCGTTGGCTACACCTTC
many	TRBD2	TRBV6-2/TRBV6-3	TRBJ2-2	CASSHLAGGPSRTGELFF	TGTGCCAGCAGTCACCTAGCGGGAGGGCCTAGCCGCACCGGGGAGCTGTTTTTT
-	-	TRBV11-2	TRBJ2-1	CASSFTLETDEQFF	TGTGCCAGCAGCTTTACACTAGAGACGGATGAGCAGTTCTTC
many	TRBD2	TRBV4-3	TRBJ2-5	CASSQTSVATQYF	TGCGCCAGCAGCCAAACTAGCGTAGCGACCCAGTACTTC
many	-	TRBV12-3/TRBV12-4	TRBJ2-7	CASSLRGRGSGSYEQYF	TGTGCCAGCAGTTTAAGGGGTAGGGGGAGCGGCTCCTACGAGCAGTACTTC
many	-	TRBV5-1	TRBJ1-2	CASSLGSSHGGYTF	TGCGCCAGCAGCTTGGGGAGTTCGCACGGTGGCTACACCTTC
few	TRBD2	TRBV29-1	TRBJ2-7	CSVGKRDSYEQYF	TGCAGCGTGGGTAAGCGGGACTCCTACGAGCAGTACTTC
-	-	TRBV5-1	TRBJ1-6	CASRFTGDNSPLHF	TGCGCCAGCAGATTCACAGGAGATAATTCACCCCTCCACTTT
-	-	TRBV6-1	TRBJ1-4	CASSERAPATNEKLFF	TGTGCCAGCAGTGAAAGGGCCCCTGCAACTAATGAAAAACTGTTTTTT
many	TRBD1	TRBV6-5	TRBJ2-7	CASSYGTGVYEQYF	TGTGCCAGCAGTTATGGGACAGGGGTCTACGAGCAGTACTTC
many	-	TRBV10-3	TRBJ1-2	CAISDTNYGYTF	TGTGCCATCAGTGACACTAACTATGGCTACACCTTC
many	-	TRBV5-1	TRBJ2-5	CASSPGTYNQETQYF	TGCGCCAGCAGCCCCGGGACGTACAATCAAGAGACCCAGTACTTC